This T cell receptor beta chain was observed in a study of OX40 agonist ivuxolimab in advanced cancers. Study-wide results and caveats: Doses of 0.1 to 3.0 mg/kg were accompanied by clonal expansion of CD4+ and CD8+ blood T cells by week 6.

The table came from immunoSEQ multiplex PCR; TCRdb's copy has only in-frame clones and leaves some out. This sample has under 50,000 clones, with around 92% found just once. CDR1 is PRHDT and CDR2 is FYEKMQ in the germline V gene (reference sequence). CDR3 length: 15 residues. Between the trimmed V and J ends, which lost 2 bases and 4 bases, there was a span of 14 bases. This clone was counted a single time. The antigen remains undetermined. The sample in question was CD4+ or CD8+ T cells sorted from blood, obtained in a trial of the OX40 agonist ivuxolimab. This rearrangement joins TRBV13 to TRBJ1-1, with a weak D call TRBD1 (5 bases). This clonotype originated in an adult with an advanced solid tumor such as melanoma, head and neck, liver or kidney cancer. The CDR3 loop is CASSLKGGGPTEAFF. Written as DNA, the CDR3 is TGTGCCAGCAGCTTAAAGGGTGGGGGACCCACTGAAGCTTTCTTT.